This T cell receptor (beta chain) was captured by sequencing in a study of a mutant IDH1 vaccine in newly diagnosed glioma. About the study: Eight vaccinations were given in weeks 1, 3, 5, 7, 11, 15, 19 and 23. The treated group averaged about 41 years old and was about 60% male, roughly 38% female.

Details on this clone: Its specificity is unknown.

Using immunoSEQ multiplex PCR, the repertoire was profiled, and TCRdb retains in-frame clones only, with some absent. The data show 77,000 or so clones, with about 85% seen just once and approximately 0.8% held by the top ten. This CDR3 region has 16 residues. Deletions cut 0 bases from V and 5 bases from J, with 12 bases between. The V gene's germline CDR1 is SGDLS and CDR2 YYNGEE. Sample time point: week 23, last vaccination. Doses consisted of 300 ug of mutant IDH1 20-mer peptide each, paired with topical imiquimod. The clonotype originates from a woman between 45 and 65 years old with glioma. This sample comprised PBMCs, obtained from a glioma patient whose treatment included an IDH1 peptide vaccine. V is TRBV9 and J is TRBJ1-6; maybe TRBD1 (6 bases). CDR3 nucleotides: TGTGCCAGCAGCGTAGGGGGGGCCACTGATAATTCACCCCTCCACTTT. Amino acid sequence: CASSVGGATDNSPLHF.